This TCR beta chain originates from a study of cytomegalovirus exposure and HLA in healthy donors. Use of 60 Vbeta and 13 Jbeta primers characterized the PCR. Sequenced by immunoSEQ multiplex PCR; TCRdb stores in-frame clones only, minus some. The record lists 100,000 to 150,000 clones, of which the ten most abundant hold about 2%. Sequencing was performed on PBMCs. This clonotype was sampled from a man aged 35 to 55 in good health and CMV-seronegative.

The CDR3 sequence: CASSPGADYEQYF. The CDR3 coding sequence is TGTGCCAGCTCACCGGGGGCGGACTACGAGCAGTACTTC. This chain connects TRBV18 to TRBJ2-7; TRBD1 is a possible D gene (6 bases). Germline-derived CDR1 and CDR2 are KGHSH and LQKENI. The V and J ends lost 3 bases and 3 bases respectively, with 9 bases between them. CDR3 length equals 13 residues.